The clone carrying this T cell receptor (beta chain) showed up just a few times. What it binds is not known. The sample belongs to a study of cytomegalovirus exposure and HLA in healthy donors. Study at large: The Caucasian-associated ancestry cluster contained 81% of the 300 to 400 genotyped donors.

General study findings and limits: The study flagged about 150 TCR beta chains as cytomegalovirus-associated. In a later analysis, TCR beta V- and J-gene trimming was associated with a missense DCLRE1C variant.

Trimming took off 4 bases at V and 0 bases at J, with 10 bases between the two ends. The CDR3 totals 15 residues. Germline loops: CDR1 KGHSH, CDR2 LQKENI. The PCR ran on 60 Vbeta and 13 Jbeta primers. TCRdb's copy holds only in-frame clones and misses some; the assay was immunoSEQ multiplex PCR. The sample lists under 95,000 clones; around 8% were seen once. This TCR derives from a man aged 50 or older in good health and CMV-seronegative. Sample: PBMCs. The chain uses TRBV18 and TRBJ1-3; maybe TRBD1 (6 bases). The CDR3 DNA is TGTGCCAGCTCACTGAGACAGGTCTCTGGAAACACCATATATTTT. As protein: CASSLRQVSGNTIYF.